This T cell receptor beta chain was found in a study of blood T cell repertoires in COVID-19. This clone is labeled as medium-sized (0.01 to 0.1%). The V and J ends lost 5 bases and 2 bases respectively, with 14 bases between them. CDR1 and CDR2 from the germline V gene are SGHKS and YYEKEE (reference sequence). This CDR3 is 14 amino acids long. Only in-frame clones appear in the TCRdb table, and some are missing; sequencing was by immunoSEQ multiplex PCR. Among 55,000 or so clones, around 87% were seen once, and the ten largest hold about 6.9%. This chain connects TRBV5-5 to TRBJ2-7; D unresolved. Sequencing was performed on peripheral blood. This clonotype was obtained from a man between 60 and 75 years old with active or convalescent COVID-19. In DNA, the CDR3 is TGTGCCAGCAGATTTGGGCCGGAAACCTACGAGCAGTACTTC. Its protein is CASRFGPETYEQYF. Supplemented by reference TRBV5-5 and TRBJ2-7, the full variable domain reads DAGVTQSPTHLIKTRGQQVTLRCSPISGHKSVSWYQQVLGQGPQFIFQYYEKEERGRGNFPDRFSARQFPNYSSELNVNALLLGDSALYLCASRFGPETYEQYFGPGTRLTVT.